This T cell receptor beta chain comes out of a study of CD8+ T cells in alopecia areata. Researchers picked out CD4+ and CD8+ T cells from PBMCs by sorting. It was cDNA, reverse transcribed from extracted RNA, that served as the sequencing template. Sequencing used immunoSEQ multiplex PCR; TCRdb keeps in-frame clones, though not all of them. The table lists 23,000 or so clones, roughly 52% of them singletons. Study-wide findings and caveats: Lesional scalp displayed greater clonality than normal scalp, most notably in alopecia totalis/universalis. Patients shared TCRs less clearly than mice did, possibly owing to HLA. Alphabeta T cells residing in normal skin are also sequenced in scalp samples.

Concerning this clone: As yet, its antigen is unknown.

This TCR came from a human donor with alopecia areata. Sequencing was carried out using NKG2D-high CD8+ T cells sorted from blood.

The CDR3 DNA follows: TGTGCCAGCAGGTGGGGAAACTCTGGGGCCAACGTCCTGACTTTC. Translation gives CASRWGNSGANVLTF. This chain joins TRBV25-1 and TRBJ2-6; D is unclear. CDR1 is MGHDK, CDR2 SYGVNS, per germline. The CDR3 has 15 residues. With 6 bases removed from V and 0 bases from J, the gap between germline ends came to 9 bases.